The clone carrying this TCR beta chain has a handful of counts. These data belong to a study of T cells in localized non-small cell lung cancer. Assay: immunoSEQ multiplex PCR; the TCRdb copy retains only in-frame clones and omits some. The sample lists several thousand clones, roughly a quarter occurring once. V was pared by 5 bases and J by 0 bases, with 14 bases between. The V gene's germline CDR1 is SGHNT and CDR2 YENEEA. This CDR3 has 16 amino acids. The material sequenced was lung tumor tissue, taken before any cancer treatment. The J gene is TRBJ2-1, the V gene TRBV11-3; D might be TRBD2 (6 bases). This TCR was recovered from a man aged 40 to 70 with stage II lung adenocarcinoma. DNA of the CDR3: TGTGCCAGCAGCCCTCGGCGGGGAAGCTCCTACAATGAGCAGTTCTTC. As protein: CASSPRRGSSYNEQFF.